A single sample gave rise to the 31 T cell receptor beta chains below, sequenced in a study of CD8 T cells in ankylosing spondylitis. MiXCR, run by TCRdb on the 5' RACE reads, gives a single entry per CDR3 protein. The sample has around 540,000 distinct CDR3 sequences, roughly 13% seen once; the top ten hold approximately 6.2%. Study-level results: Blood of patients with ankylosing spondylitis appeared to be characterized by a TCR beta motif of eight highly homologous variants.

These TCRs' antigens remain unknown. The sample taken for sequencing was blood, either unsorted or a sorted T cell fraction (not recorded which). These receptors came from a male donor with ankylosing spondylitis.

This clonotype was seen only a few times. An end of the junction differs from the germline gene, which may be a read error. The chain has TRBV6-1 and TRBJ2-5; 13 nucleotides agree with TRBD2. The germline gives CDR1 MNHNS, CDR2 SASEGT. The CDR3 is 18 amino acids. CDR3 in amino acids: CAISEARLTSGRGETQYF. The CDR3 bases are TGTGCCATCAGTGAAGCCCGTCTTACTAGCGGGAGGGGAGAGACCCAGTACTTC.

This clonotype was found a few times. The rearrangement links TRBV10-2 to TRBJ1-5; D may be TRBD1 (5 bases). This CDR3 contains 15 residues. Trimming pared 4 bases from V and 7 bases from J, leaving 17 bases between. Germline lookup yields CDR1 WSHSY and CDR2 SAAADI. The CDR3 loop reads CASSVFSWGNQPQHF. Written as DNA, the CDR3 is TGCGCCAGCAGTGTATTTTCTTGGGGGAACCAGCCCCAGCATTTT.

The V gene is TRBV20-1, the J gene TRBJ2-7; D may be TRBD1 (5 bases). Germline V gene lookup returns CDR1 DFQATT and CDR2 SNEGSKA (reference sequence). The CDR3 consists of 12 residues. V lost 4 bases and J lost 0, with 7 bases in between. This CDR3 is CSATDNSYEQYV. CDR3 coding DNA: TGCAGTGCTACGGACAACTCCTACGAGCAGTACGTC.

This clonotype occurred a few times. The CDR3 nucleotides read TGCAGTGCCGGCCGTGGGACTGGGGCCAACGTCCTGACTTTC. Translated: CSAGRGTGANVLTF. This chain joins TRBV20-1 and TRBJ2-6; the D is unclear. Trimming removed 6 bases from V and 2 bases from J, with 11 bases in between. Germline CDR1 DFQATT, CDR2 SNEGSKA (reference sequence). The CDR3 has 14 residues.

The chain couples TRBV12-3 or TRBV12-4 to TRBJ2-7; D is unclear. This CDR3 has 13 amino acids. With 1 base removed from V and 6 bases from J, the gap between germline ends came to 10 bases. The chain's CDR3 is CASSLGRNREQYF. The CDR3 DNA is TGTGCCAGCAGTTTAGGTCGGAACCGCGAGCAGTACTTC.

The chain recombines TRBV3-1 with TRBJ1-2; TRBD1 might be the D (5 bases). V lost 1 base and J lost 7, with 10 bases in between. Germline V lookup: CDR1 LGHDT, CDR2 YNNKEL (reference sequence). The CDR3 runs to 13 residues. CDR3 sequence (DNA): TGTGCCAGCAGCCAAGGGGACCGGCGTGGCTACACCTTC. This encodes CASSQGDRRGYTF.

This clonotype was recorded a few times. V is TRBV29-1 and J is TRBJ1-2; the D is unclear. This CDR3 spans 12 amino acids. Trimming pared 4 bases from V and 4 bases from J, leaving 10 bases between. The germline CDR1 and CDR2 sequences are SQVTM and ANQGSEA. CDR3 DNA: TGCAGCGTTGGCGATGCCTCCTATGGCTACACCTTC. It codes for CSVGDASYGYTF.

CDR3 nucleotides: TGTGCCAGCAGTTACTGGGGTGAGAAAAATGAGCAGTTCTTC. Residues: CASSYWGEKNEQFF. This chain joins TRBV6-2 or TRBV6-3 and TRBJ2-1; D unresolved. Germline CDR1 MNHEY, CDR2 SVGEGT. The CDR3 consists of 14 residues. The V end was cut by 1 base, the J end by 7 bases, with 11 bases between.

This clonotype was counted only a few times. The V call is TRBV7-2, the J call TRBJ2-7, with 8 bases fitting TRBD2. Trimming removed 3 bases from V and 6 bases from J; junction bases left unmatched: 13. Germline-derived CDR1 and CDR2 are SGHTA and FQGNSA. The CDR3 runs to 16 residues. DNA of the CDR3: TGTGCCAGCAGCTTCAGGGTAGCGGGAAGTTTTGGCGAGCAGTACTTC. This codes for CASSFRVAGSFGEQYF.

This clonotype occurred many times. This chain uses TRBV5-1 with TRBJ2-7; 9 bases match TRBD2. Germline CDR1 reads SGHRS; CDR2 reads YFSETQ. The length of the CDR3 is 14 residues. Germline trimming cut 3 bases from V and 0 bases from J; bases unmatched to any gene: 1. This chain's CDR3 is CASSYSGSSYEQYF. The CDR3 region has the DNA TGCGCCAGCAGCTATAGCGGGAGCTCCTACGAGCAGTACTTC.

This clonotype has a handful of counts. V usage is TRBV5-1 and J usage is TRBJ1-2; D may be TRBD1 (5 bases). V was pared by 2 bases and J by 1 base, with 9 bases between. The length of the CDR3 is 14 residues. Per germline, CDR1 SGHRS and CDR2 YFSETQ. CDR3 coding DNA: TGCGCCAGCAGCTTTCGGGGCGATAACTATGGCTACACCTTC. This translates into CASSFRGDNYGYTF.

This chain uses TRBV5-6 with TRBJ2-6; D possibly corresponds to TRBD2 (7 bases). Germline V gene lookup returns CDR1 SGHDT and CDR2 YYEEEE. The germline V and J ends were trimmed by 3 bases and 3 bases, with 16 bases remaining between them. The CDR3 is 17 amino acids. CDR3 protein: CASSSLGGRVGANVLTF. The CDR3 nucleotides read TGTGCCAGCAGCTCACTGGGGGGGCGCGTTGGGGCCAACGTCCTGACTTTC. Complete variable domain (other parts from reference TRBV5-6 and TRBJ2-6): DAGVTQSPTHLIKTRGQQVTLRCSPKSGHDTVSWYQQALGQGPQFIFQYYEEEERQRGNFPDRFSGHQFPNYSSELNVNALLLGDSALYLCASSSLGGRVGANVLTFGAGSRLTVL.

In this sample, this clonotype turned up many times. The V and J genes are TRBV20-1 and TRBJ2-7, with 11 bases matching TRBD2. Per the germline V gene, CDR1 is DFQATT and CDR2 is SNEGSKA (reference sequence). With V trimmed by 3 bases and J by 2 bases, 9 bases remained unmatched. This CDR3 has 16 amino acids. CDR3 DNA sequence: TGCAGTGCTAGGACGACTAGCGGGATGGGGACCTACGAGCAGTACTTC. Translated: CSARTTSGMGTYEQYF.

The sample holds many counts of this clonotype. The genes are TRBV15 and TRBJ1-5, with D unresolved. V was shortened by 1 base and J by 0 bases, with 4 bases between the two germline ends. Per the germline V gene, CDR1 is LNHNV and CDR2 is YYDKDF (reference sequence). The CDR3 spans 14 residues. Here the CDR3 reads CATSRVDSNQPQHF. The CDR3 DNA follows: TGTGCCACCAGCAGAGTAGATAGCAATCAGCCCCAGCATTTT.

This clonotype was counted ten times or more. This chain links TRBV29-1 with TRBJ2-7, with D uncertain. Per the germline V gene, CDR1 is SQVTM and CDR2 is ANQGSEA. Trimming removed 2 bases from V and 1 base from J, with 9 bases in between. The CDR3 has 13 residues. CDR3 nucleotide sequence: TGCAGCGTTGAAAAATTAGGTTCCTACGAGCAGTACTTC. Amino acid sequence: CSVEKLGSYEQYF.

The V and J genes are TRBV20-1 and TRBJ2-3; 9 bases fit TRBD2. J was trimmed by 8 bases and V by 4 bases; bases with no gene match: 1. The V gene's germline CDR1 is DFQATT and CDR2 SNEGSKA (reference sequence). The CDR3 is 11 residues long. This CDR3 reads CSAISGSTQYF. The CDR3 coding sequence is TGCAGTGCTATTAGCGGGAGTACGCAGTATTTT.

This clonotype was seen only a few times. The V call is TRBV6-1, the J call TRBJ2-1; 12 bases are shared with TRBD2. J gave up 6 bases and V 6 bases, and 6 bases lay outside the gene matches. The CDR3 spans 15 residues. CDR1 and CDR2 (germline): MNHNS, SASEGT. CDR3 residues: CASRPGLAGPNEQFF. The CDR3 bases are TGTGCCAGCAGGCCCGGACTAGCGGGACCCAATGAGCAGTTCTTC.

There are a few counts of this clonotype. The chain is built from TRBV5-1 and TRBJ2-1; TRBD2 aligns across 7 bases. J gave up 2 bases and V 4 bases, and 12 bases lay outside the gene matches. The CDR3 totals 17 residues. The germline CDR1 and CDR2 sequences are SGHRS and YFSETQ. The DNA for the CDR3 is TGCGCCAGCAGCGCCGTACTGGGAGGGCGCACCTACAATGAGCAGTTCTTC. As protein: CASSAVLGGRTYNEQFF.

The chain uses TRBV5-5 and TRBJ2-1; TRBD1 might be the D (5 bases). The V gene lost 2 bases and the J gene lost 8 bases, with 11 bases spanning the gap. Germline V CDR1 and CDR2: SGHKS, YYEKEE (reference sequence). The CDR3 totals 13 residues. CDR3 coding DNA: TGTGCCAGCAGCTTAGATCTGGGGCATGAGCAGTTCTTC. Protein: CASSLDLGHEQFF.

The chain employs TRBV20-1 and TRBJ2-2; D possibly corresponds to TRBD1 (5 bases). Trimming removed 6 bases at V and 1 base at J, with 9 bases between. Germline V gene sequence: CDR1 DFQATT, CDR2 SNEGSKA (reference sequence). This CDR3 has 13 residues. This CDR3 is CSALTGNTGELFF. DNA for the CDR3: TGCAGTGCCCTAACAGGGAACACCGGGGAGCTGTTTTTT.

This chain connects TRBV20-1 to TRBJ2-3; D is tentatively TRBD1 or TRBD2 (6 bases each). CDR3 length: 14 residues. Germline V lookup: CDR1 DFQATT, CDR2 SNEGSKA (reference sequence). The CDR3 region is CSGGLIKSTDTQYF. CDR3 nucleotides: TGCAGCGGGGGCCTAATAAAAAGCACAGATACGCAGTATTTT.

This chain joins TRBV5-1 and TRBJ2-3; D is perhaps TRBD2 (5 bases). Germline-derived CDR1 and CDR2 are SGHRS and YFSETQ. The CDR3 is 16 residues long. Trimming took 5 bases from V and 6 from J, leaving 22 bases between them. This chain's CDR3 is CASSRLSHSHADTQYF. The CDR3 region has the DNA TGCGCCAGCAGTAGACTATCGCATTCGCACGCGGATACGCAGTATTTT.

This chain links TRBV10-3 with TRBJ2-1; 10 nucleotides line up with TRBD2. Germline assignment: CDR1 ENHRY and CDR2 SYGVKD. The junction had 4 bases not matched to a gene; V was cut back by 2 bases and J by 6 bases. This CDR3 contains 15 residues. DNA of the CDR3: TGTGCCATCAGTGAGGCCAGACTAGCGGGCAATGAGCAGTTCTTC. Protein sequence: CAISEARLAGNEQFF.

The chain employs TRBV19 and TRBJ2-1, with TRBD1 matching over 8 bases. The CDR3 is 15 amino acids. Germline V gene sequence: CDR1 LNHDA, CDR2 SQIVND (reference sequence). The V segment lost 4 bases and the J segment 0 bases; nucleotides outside the gene matches: 2. The CDR3 DNA follows: TGTGCCAGTAGTACGGACAGGGACTCCTACAATGAGCAGTTCTTC. This translates into CASSTDRDSYNEQFF. Drawing the rest from reference TRBV19 and TRBJ2-1, the complete variable domain is DGGITQSPKYLFRKEGQNVTLSCEQNLNHDAMYWYRQDPGQGLRLIYYSQIVNDFQKGDIAEGYSVSREKKESFPLTVTSAQKNPTAFYLCASSTDRDSYNEQFFGPGTRLTVL.

This clonotype was detected only a few times. V gene TRBV7-2 combines with J gene TRBJ2-5; D is perhaps TRBD1 (6 bases). Germline V gene lookup returns CDR1 SGHTA and CDR2 FQGNSA. CDR3 size: 15 residues. V was shortened by 2 bases and J by 5 bases, with 15 bases between the two germline ends. The CDR3 DNA sequence: TGTGCCAGCAGCTTATTATCCGACAGGTTGGAGACCCAGTACTTC. It is translated as CASSLLSDRLETQYF.

This clonotype was counted ten times or more. The J gene is TRBJ2-5, the V gene TRBV25-1; TRBD1 aligns across 9 bases. This CDR3 has 15 residues. V trimming: 3 bases; J trimming: 3 bases; junction bases outside the gene matches: 5. Germline CDR1 reads MGHDK; CDR2 reads SYGVNS. The CDR3 DNA reads TGTGCCAGCAGTGAGTACACAGGGGGCGAAGAGACCCAGTACTTC. Its translation: CASSEYTGGEETQYF.

This clonotype has more than one count but fewer than ten. V gene TRBV7-9 combines with J gene TRBJ1-2; D is undetermined. The CDR3 is 14 residues long. The germline V gene has CDR1 SEHNR and CDR2 FQNEAQ (reference sequence). The germline V and J ends were trimmed by 5 bases and 6 bases, with 16 bases remaining between them. Here the CDR3 reads CASSPSGGPNGYTF. CDR3 DNA: TGTGCCAGCAGCCCCTCGGGCGGGCCTAATGGCTACACCTTC.

V and J are TRBV11-1 and TRBJ2-7; 13 positions match TRBD2. Germline-derived CDR1 and CDR2 are SGHAT and FQDESV (reference sequence). The CDR3 covers 15 residues. The V gene end was trimmed by 5 bases and the J gene end by 3 bases; junction bases not matched to a gene: 4. The CDR3 bases are TGTGCCAGCAGCGTAGGGACTAGCGGGGTCTACGAGCAGTACTTC. It codes for CASSVGTSGVYEQYF.

This clonotype was detected many times. The rearrangement joins TRBV11-3 to TRBJ2-1; D ambiguous. Germline-derived CDR1 and CDR2 are SGHNT and YENEEA. This CDR3 is 13 amino acids long. V was clipped by 1 base and J by 8 bases, with 9 bases between them. The CDR3 region has the DNA TGTGCCAGCAGCTTAGGCTTGGTCGATGAGCAGTTCTTC. Translating gives CASSLGLVDEQFF.

This chain connects TRBV4-1 to TRBJ2-7; 11 bases agree with TRBD1. The CDR3 covers 16 residues. V trimming: 3 bases; J trimming: 3 bases; junction bases outside the gene matches: 7. Germline V gives CDR1 MGHRA, CDR2 YSYEKL. CDR3 DNA sequence: TGCGCCAGCAGCCAGAGGGCGGGACAGGGGGTCTACGAGCAGTACGTC. This gives the protein CASSQRAGQGVYEQYV.

The V gene is TRBV5-1, the J gene TRBJ2-3; D may be TRBD2 (6 bases). The CDR3 is 16 residues long. CDR1 is SGHRS, CDR2 YFSETQ, per germline. Trimming took off 0 bases at V and 4 bases at J, with 15 bases between the two ends. CDR3 coding DNA: TGCGCCAGCAGCTTGGCCGGTAGCGGAGGGCCAGATACGCAGTATTTT. Amino acids: CASSLAGSGGPDTQYF.